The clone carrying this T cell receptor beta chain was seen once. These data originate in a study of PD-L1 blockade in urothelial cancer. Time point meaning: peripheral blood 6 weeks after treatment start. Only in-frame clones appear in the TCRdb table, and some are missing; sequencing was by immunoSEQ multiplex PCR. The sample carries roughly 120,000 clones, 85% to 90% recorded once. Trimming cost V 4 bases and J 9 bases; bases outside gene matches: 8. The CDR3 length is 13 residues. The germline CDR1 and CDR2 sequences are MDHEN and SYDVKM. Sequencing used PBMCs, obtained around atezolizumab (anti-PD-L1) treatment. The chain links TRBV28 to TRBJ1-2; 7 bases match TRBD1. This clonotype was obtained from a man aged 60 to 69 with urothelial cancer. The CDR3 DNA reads TGTGCCAGCAGTTCGACAGGGCTGAGAAGCTACACCTTC. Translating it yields CASSSTGLRSYTF.